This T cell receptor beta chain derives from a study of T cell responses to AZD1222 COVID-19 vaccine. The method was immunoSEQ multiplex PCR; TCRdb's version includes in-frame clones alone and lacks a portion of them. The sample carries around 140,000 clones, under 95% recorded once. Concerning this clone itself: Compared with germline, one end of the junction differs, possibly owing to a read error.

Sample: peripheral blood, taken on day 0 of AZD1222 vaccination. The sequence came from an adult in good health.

For the CDR3, the DNA is TGTGCTAGCAGCTTAGGATACAGGGGGCACGAGCAGTACTTC. It translates to CASSLGYRGHEQYF. The chain carries TRBV7-7 and TRBJ2-7; TRBD1 matches at 9 bases. Germline V gives CDR1 SSHAT, CDR2 FNYEAQ (reference sequence). The CDR3 runs to 14 residues.